These T cell receptor beta chains were read from a single sample in a study of T-cell reconstitution after alpha-beta-depleted transplantation in children. MiXCR was run by TCRdb on the PCR reads, yielding one entry per CDR3 protein. Found here are hundreds of thousands of distinct CDR3 sequences, about 10% of them singletons; the top ten hold less than 5%. This sample comprised PBMCs from the stem cell graft donor, obtained from the stem cell graft. Source of these receptors: a human donor who donated a stem cell graft to a child with acute myeloid leukemia. Both conserved end residues are part of each CDR3. The order of the fields is V gene, D gene, clone size, CDR3 length, J gene, CDR3 protein, CDR3 DNA. A D gene is named only where the DNA matches it firmly. Clone size is not always given. Where it is, it says once, few, many or a class for expanded clones.

TRBV28	TRBD2	few	20	TRBJ2-1	CASSSPFGSGNTISYNEQFF	TGTGCCAGCAGTTCGCCCTTCGGTAGCGGGAATACCATCTCCTACAATGAGCAGTTCTTC
TRBV30	TRBD2	NA	12	TRBJ2-4	CAWTTSGRAQYF	TGTGCCTGGACCACTAGCGGGAGGGCCCAGTACTTC
TRBV7-2	NA	NA	14	TRBJ2-7	CASSPPGPIYEQYF	TGTGCCAGCAGCCCGCCGGGACCCATCTACGAGCAGTACTTC
TRBV5-1	TRBD1	NA	13	TRBJ2-7	CASRGQDGGEQYF	TGCGCCAGCAGAGGACAGGACGGAGGAGAGCAGTACTTC
TRBV7-9	NA	NA	16	TRBJ2-1	CASSLVAGPAYNEQFF	TGTGCCAGCAGCTTAGTGGCGGGCCCCGCCTACAATGAGCAGTTCTTC
TRBV5-1	TRBD2	many	16	TRBJ2-1	CASSWGGLAGDNEQFF	TGCGCCAGCAGCTGGGGGGGACTAGCGGGCGACAATGAGCAGTTCTTC
TRBV3-1	NA	NA	16	TRBJ2-1	CASSLLVGSRGREQFF	TGTGCCAGCAGCCTCCTGGTGGGGAGCAGAGGCCGTGAGCAGTTCTTC
TRBV20-1	NA	NA	12	TRBJ2-1	CSARGDRHEQFF	TGCAGTGCTAGGGGCGACAGGCATGAGCAGTTCTTC
TRBV6-1	TRBD1	few	15	TRBJ2-5	CASSAYRGTQETQYF	TGTGCCAGCAGTGCGTACAGGGGAACTCAAGAGACCCAGTACTTC
TRBV6-6	TRBD2	NA	13	TRBJ2-5	CASIPSGVGTQYF	TGTGCCAGCATTCCTAGCGGGGTAGGGACCCAGTACTTC
TRBV6-2/TRBV6-3	NA	NA	14	TRBJ1-2	CASTLIGGLGGYTF	TGTGCCAGCACCCTAATCGGGGGGCTGGGCGGCTACACCTTC
TRBV5-1	TRBD2	NA	17	TRBJ2-5	CASSLGPAGGPAETQYF	TGCGCCAGCAGCTTGGGGCCAGCGGGAGGGCCAGCGGAGACCCAGTACTTC
TRBV29-1	NA	many	13	TRBJ2-7	CSVRDTGSPEQYF	TGCAGCGTCCGGGACACAGGGAGTCCCGAGCAGTACTTC
TRBV7-2	NA	few	15	TRBJ1-2	CASSLPLGQNYGYTF	TGTGCCAGCAGCTTACCTTTAGGACAGAACTATGGCTACACCTTC
TRBV29-1	NA	many	14	TRBJ1-4	CSVRPQAINEKLFF	TGCAGCGTCCGCCCACAGGCAATTAATGAAAAACTGTTTTTT
TRBV20-1	NA	NA	14	TRBJ2-3	CSASPGPGTDTQYF	TGCAGTGCTAGTCCGGGACCTGGCACAGATACGCAGTATTTT
TRBV14	NA	many	16	TRBJ2-5	CASSRTPWGPQETQYF	TGTGCCAGCAGCCGGACCCCTTGGGGGCCCCAAGAGACCCAGTACTTC
TRBV5-5	TRBD2	many	15	TRBJ2-7	CASSRGSGGSYEQYF	TGTGCCAGCAGCAGAGGGAGCGGGGGCTCCTACGAGCAGTACTTC
TRBV6-2/TRBV6-3	TRBD2	many	17	TRBJ2-1	CASSSTTSGNSYNEQFF	TGTGCCAGCAGTTCCACGACTAGCGGAAACTCCTACAATGAGCAGTTCTTC
TRBV29-1	NA	many	13	TRBJ2-1	CSVRRRVSNEQFF	TGCAGCGTCCGGAGGCGGGTATCCAATGAGCAGTTCTTC
TRBV29-1	NA	many	19	TRBJ2-2	CSVEDRRPCWAVTFGELFF	TGCAGCGTTGAAGATCGAAGACCGTGTTGGGCGGTAACTTTCGGGGAGCTGTTTTTT
TRBV6-5	TRBD2	many	12	TRBJ2-1	CASSPRGGEQFF	TGTGCCAGCAGTCCACGGGGGGGCGAGCAGTTCTTC
TRBV28	NA	few	11	TRBJ1-2	CASSLIGGYTF	TGTGCCAGCAGCCTGATTGGGGGCTACACCTTC
TRBV5-1	NA	NA	16	TRBJ2-1	CASSLRPGSSYNEQFF	TGCGCCAGCAGCTTGCGTCCGGGTAGCTCCTACAATGAGCAGTTCTTC